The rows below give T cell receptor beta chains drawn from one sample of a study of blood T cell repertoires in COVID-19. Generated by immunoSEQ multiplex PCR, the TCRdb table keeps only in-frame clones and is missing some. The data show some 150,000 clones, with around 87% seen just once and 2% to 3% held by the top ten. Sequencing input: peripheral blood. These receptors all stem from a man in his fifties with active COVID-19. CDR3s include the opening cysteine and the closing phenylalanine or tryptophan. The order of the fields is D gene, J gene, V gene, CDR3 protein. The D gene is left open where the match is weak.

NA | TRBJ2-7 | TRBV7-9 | CASSFSRQRYEQYF
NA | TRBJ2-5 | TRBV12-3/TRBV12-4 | CASTQGGGETQYF
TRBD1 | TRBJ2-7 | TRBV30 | CAGGTGLYEQYF
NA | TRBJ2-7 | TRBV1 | CTSSQDQGLPYEQYF
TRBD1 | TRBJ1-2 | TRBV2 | CASTQTGVRGYTF
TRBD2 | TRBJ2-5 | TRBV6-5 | CASSTRGARETQYF
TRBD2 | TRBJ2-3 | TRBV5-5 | CASSSGLAGGTDTQYF
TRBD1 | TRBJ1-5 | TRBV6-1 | CASSEDVRDRVSRQPQHF
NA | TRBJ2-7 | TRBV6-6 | CASSYGQSYEQYF
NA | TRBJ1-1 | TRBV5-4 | CASSLERYGTQEAFF
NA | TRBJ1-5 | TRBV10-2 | CASSQGQNQPQHF
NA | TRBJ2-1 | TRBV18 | CASSGLPWRPDGYNEQFF
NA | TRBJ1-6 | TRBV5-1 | CASSLMDTLNSPLHF
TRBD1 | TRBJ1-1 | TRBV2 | CASSVQGANTEAFF
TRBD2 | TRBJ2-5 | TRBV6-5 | CASRASGGVGETQYF
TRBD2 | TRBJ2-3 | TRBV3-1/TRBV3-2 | CASSQDWASGVRDTQYF
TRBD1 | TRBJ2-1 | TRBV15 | CATSSTGVAGEQFF
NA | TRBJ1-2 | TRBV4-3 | CASSPDPDSGLGYTF
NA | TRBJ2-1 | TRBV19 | CASSIFGDNEQFF
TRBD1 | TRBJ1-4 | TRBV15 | CATSREGTGYEKLFF
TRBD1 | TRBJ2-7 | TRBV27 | CASRLSGQGAAYEQYF
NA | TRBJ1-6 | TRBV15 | CATSRADRGNSPLHF
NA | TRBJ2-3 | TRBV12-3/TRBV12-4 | CASSLSPGLTQYF
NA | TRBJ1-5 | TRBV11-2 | CASSLSTGSNQPQHF
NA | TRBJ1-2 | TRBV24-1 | CATSDARTDYGYTF
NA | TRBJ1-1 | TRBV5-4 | CASSLSGDLGTEAFF
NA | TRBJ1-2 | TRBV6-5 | CASSYNREWNGYTF
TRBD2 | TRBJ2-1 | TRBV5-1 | CASSFREGGLNEQFF
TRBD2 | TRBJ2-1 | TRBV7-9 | CASSLGTSGGNEQFF
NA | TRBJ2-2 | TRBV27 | CASRFGQGTTGELFF
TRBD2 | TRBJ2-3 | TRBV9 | CASSVGGGARKSTDTQYF
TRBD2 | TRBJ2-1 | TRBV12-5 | CASGQTSGGAHNEQFF
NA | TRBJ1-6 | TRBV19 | CASSMGRVNSPLHF
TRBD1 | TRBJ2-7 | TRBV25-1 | CASSEFGAGGSYEQYF
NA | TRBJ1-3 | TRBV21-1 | CASSKERAGLNTIYF
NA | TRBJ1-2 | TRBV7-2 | CASSPQNYGYTF
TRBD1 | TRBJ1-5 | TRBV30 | CAWSRGQVRNQPQHF
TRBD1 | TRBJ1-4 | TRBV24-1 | CATSDRTGGIEKLFF
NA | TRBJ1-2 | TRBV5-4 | CASSLVEGGFGYTF
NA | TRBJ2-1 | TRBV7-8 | CASRSRDTHNEQFF
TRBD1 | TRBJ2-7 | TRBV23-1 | CASSQSSPGQGYEQYF
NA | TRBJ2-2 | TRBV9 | CASSVIPGGVLNTGELFF
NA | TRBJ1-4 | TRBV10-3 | CAISSEATNEKLFF
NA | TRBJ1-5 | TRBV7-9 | CASSRDGNQPQHF
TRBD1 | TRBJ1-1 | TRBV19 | CASSIDWTGVNTEAFF
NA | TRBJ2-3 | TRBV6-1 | CASSEYGVRTDTQYF
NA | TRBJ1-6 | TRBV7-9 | CASSQKFRDSPLHF
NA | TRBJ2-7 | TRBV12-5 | CASGFGEGYEQYF
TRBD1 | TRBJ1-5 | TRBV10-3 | CAISESRPGQGYQPQHF
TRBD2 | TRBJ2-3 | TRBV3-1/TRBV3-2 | CASSQGLAADTQYF
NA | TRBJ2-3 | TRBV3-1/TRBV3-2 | CASSLTGDTQYF
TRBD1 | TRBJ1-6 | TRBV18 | CASSPRQGTSSPLHF
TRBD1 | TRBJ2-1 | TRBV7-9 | CASPGQGFGEQFF
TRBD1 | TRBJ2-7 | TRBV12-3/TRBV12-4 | CASSLTGYEQYF
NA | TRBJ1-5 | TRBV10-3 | CAIKTDVDLFNQPQHF
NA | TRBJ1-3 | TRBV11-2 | CASSKLQGQAGNTIYF
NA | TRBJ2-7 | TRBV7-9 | CASSLGDYEQYF
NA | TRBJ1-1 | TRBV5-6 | CASSSMTEAFF
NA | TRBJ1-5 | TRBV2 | CASAGHASTNQPQHF
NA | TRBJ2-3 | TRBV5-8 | CASSLRPSFGTDTQYF